Following are 20 T cell receptor beta chains from one sample sequenced in a study of Graves' ophthalmopathy and Graves' hyperthyroidism. The TCR beta CDR3 regions underwent amplification from RNA transcripts. RT-PCR was first run with HTBI primers, then multiplex PCR in a second round. MiXCR, run by TCRdb on the multiplex PCR reads, gives a single entry per CDR3 protein. Here the sample spans around 340,000 distinct CDR3 sequences, 15% to 20% being singletons. The source material was peripheral blood. Every receptor here comes from an adult man with Graves' ophthalmopathy.

This clonotype was observed many times. This chain uses TRBV6-1 with TRBJ1-1; no definite D call. The CDR3 has 12 residues. From germline, CDR1 is MNHNS and CDR2 SASEGT. The ends were cut back, 10 bases at V and 11 bases at J, with 20 bases in the middle. CDR3 sequence (DNA): TGTGCCACTCGGGCCAGTCTCTCGGAGGCTTTCTTT. The encoded protein is CATRASLSEAFF.

The chain combines TRBV19 with TRBJ1-2; perhaps TRBD1 as D (6 bases). V gave up 3 bases and J gave up 5 bases, with 13 bases separating them. CDR3 length equals 14 residues. Germline loops: CDR1 LNHDA, CDR2 SQIVND (reference sequence). The CDR3, as DNA: TGTGCCAGTAGTATGAAGACAGGACCGTATGGCTACACCTTC. It specifies CASSMKTGPYGYTF.

This clonotype came up many times. The chain uses TRBV30 and TRBJ2-5, with TRBD2 matching over 8 bases. The germline V gene encodes CDR1 GTSNPN and CDR2 SVGIG (reference sequence). The CDR3 runs to 13 residues. After removal of 2 bases from V and 4 bases from J, the junction contained 3 bases not matched to a gene. Here the CDR3 DNA reads TGTGCCTGGAGTATCGGGGGGGGAGAGACCCAGTACTTC. Translation gives CAWSIGGGETQYF.

This chain joins TRBV7-9 and TRBJ2-5, with 12 bases aligning to TRBD2. This CDR3 has 16 amino acids. Germline V gene lookup returns CDR1 SEHNR and CDR2 FQNEAQ (reference sequence). The V gene end was trimmed by 1 base and the J gene end by 5 bases; junction bases not matched to a gene: 5. CDR3 nucleotides: TGTGCCAGCAGCTTAGGGACTAGCGGGATACGGGAGACCCAGTACTTC. Its protein is CASSLGTSGIRETQYF.

This clonotype was counted at least ten times. This chain uses TRBV3-1 with TRBJ2-7; D might be TRBD1 (6 bases). Between the trimmed V and J ends, which lost 4 bases and 4 bases, there was a span of 11 bases. The CDR3 is 13 amino acids. The germline CDR1 and CDR2 sequences are LGHDT and YNNKEL (reference sequence). CDR3 loop: CASSRTEGYEQYF. As DNA, the CDR3 is TGTGCCAGCAGCCGGACAGAGGGTTACGAGCAGTACTTC.

In its sample, this clonotype was seen many times. The V gene is TRBV4-3, the J gene TRBJ2-7; 9 positions agree with TRBD1. From germline, CDR1 is LGHNA and CDR2 YSLEER. J gave up 1 base and V 4 bases, and 2 bases lay outside the gene matches. This CDR3 is 14 amino acids long. Here the CDR3 DNA reads TGCGCCAGCAGCCGGGACAGGGTTTCCTACGAGCAGTACTTC. Translation: CASSRDRVSYEQYF.

This clonotype was detected ten times or more. The chain employs TRBV20-1 and TRBJ2-7; D unresolved. Germline CDR1 reads DFQATT; CDR2 reads SNEGSKA (reference sequence). The CDR3 totals 11 residues. V lost 4 bases and J 1 base, leaving 5 bases between the germline ends. CDR3 in DNA: TGCAGTGCTATTAAATCCTACGAGCAGTACTTC. As protein: CSAIKSYEQYF.

This clonotype was detected many times. V and J are TRBV6-2 or TRBV6-3 and TRBJ2-2, with 11 positions matching TRBD2. Unmatched junction bases numbered 9, after V lost 6 bases and J lost 3 bases. The CDR3 sequence is 17 residues long. Germline V gene sequence: CDR1 MNHEY, CDR2 SVGEGT. CDR3 nucleotide sequence: TGTGCCAGCAGGACTACCGGGACTAGCGGATACACCGGGGAGCTGTTTTTT. It encodes CASRTTGTSGYTGELFF.

Ten or more counts support this clonotype. The CDR3 bases are TGTGCCACCAGTGAAAACTCGGGTTTGAGGGGCTACACCTTC. This codes for CATSENSGLRGYTF. The gene calls are TRBV24-1 and TRBJ1-2; no clear D gene. V was clipped by 4 bases and J by 8 bases, with 16 bases between them. In germline, CDR1 is KGHDR, CDR2 SFDVKD. The CDR3 consists of 14 residues.

This clonotype occurred many times. V is TRBV10-3 and J is TRBJ2-2; D tentatively fits TRBD1 or TRBD2 (6 bases each). The CDR3 totals 17 residues. V dropped 8 bases and J dropped 2 bases, with 21 bases sitting between them. The germline CDR1 and CDR2 sequences are ENHRY and SYGVKD. The CDR3 coding sequence is TGTGCCATCCCAGGAAGAGCAGGGGACTTTAACACCGGGGAGCTGTTTTTT. It specifies CAIPGRAGDFNTGELFF.

This clonotype was recorded only once. The V call is TRBV6-5, the J call TRBJ2-7; D unclear. The CDR3 consists of 14 residues. Deletions cut 4 bases from V and 4 bases from J, with 14 bases between. CDR1 is MNHEY, CDR2 SVGAGI, per germline. DNA for the CDR3: TGTGCCAGCAGTTCCCGACAAGGCGTATACGAGCAGTACTTC. It is translated as CASSSRQGVYEQYF.

This clonotype was observed at least ten times. The chain uses TRBV20-1 and TRBJ1-6, with no clear D. Per germline, CDR1 DFQATT and CDR2 SNEGSKA (reference sequence). The CDR3 loop spans 15 amino acids. The V and J ends lost 3 bases and 0 bases respectively, with 9 bases between them. The CDR3 spells CSASELSSYNSPLHF. The CDR3 DNA follows: TGCAGTGCTAGCGAATTGAGCTCCTATAATTCACCCCTCCACTTT.

At least ten counts were recorded for this clonotype. CDR3 region: CASSIDREGETQYF. DNA for the CDR3: TGTGCCAGCAGTATTGACAGGGAAGGAGAGACCCAGTACTTC. V usage is TRBV6-1 and J usage is TRBJ2-5; 7 nucleotides match TRBD1. The germline V gene has CDR1 MNHNS and CDR2 SASEGT. There are 14 residues in the CDR3. V dropped 5 bases and J dropped 4; count of bases not matched to a gene: 7.

This clonotype has ten or more counts. CDR3 nucleotide sequence: TGTGCCAGCAGGGACGAATTAGAGACAGGGGAGAACACTGAAGCTTTCTTT. The encoded protein is CASRDELETGENTEAFF. This chain links TRBV2 with TRBJ1-1; 8 bases agree with TRBD1. This CDR3 has 17 amino acids. The trim removed 6 bases at V and 1 base at J, leaving 13 bases unmatched. Germline V gene lookup returns CDR1 SNHLY and CDR2 FYNNEI. The variable domain in full, with the rest retrieved from reference TRBV2 and TRBJ1-1, is EPEVTQTPSHQVTQMGQEVILRCVPISNHLYFYWYRQILGQKVEFLVSFYNNEISEKSEIFDDQFSVERPDGSNFTLKIRSTKLEDSAMYFCASRDELETGENTEAFFGQGTRLTVV.

This chain connects TRBV7-2 to TRBJ1-2; 7 nucleotides align to TRBD1. CDR1 is SGHTA, CDR2 FQGNSA, per germline. The CDR3 sequence is 13 residues long. V was clipped by 3 bases and J by 5 bases; unmatched bases: 3. The CDR3 DNA sequence: TGTGCCAGCAGCTTGGACAGGAGATATGGCTACACCTTC. Protein sequence: CASSLDRRYGYTF.

Note on this clonotype: This sequence may be a read error, since a much larger clone differs from it by one base. The chain couples TRBV7-9 to TRBJ1-2; 7 bases fit TRBD1. The germline V gene encodes CDR1 SEHNR and CDR2 FQNEAQ (reference sequence). The CDR3 covers 15 residues. CDR3 DNA sequence: TGTGTCAGCAGCCTACGACAGGGTTCTAACTATGGCTACACCTTC. Translation: CVSSLRQGSNYGYTF.

This chain connects TRBV6-1 to TRBJ1-1; D is possibly TRBD1 (5 bases). The V gene's germline CDR1 is MNHNS and CDR2 SASEGT. CDR3 length equals 11 residues. Trimming left V 7 bases short and J 9 bases short, with 12 bases between. CDR3 protein: CASKGGGKAFF. CDR3 nucleotide sequence: TGTGCCAGCAAAGGTGGGGGAAAAGCTTTCTTT.

Ten or more counts support this clonotype. This chain uses TRBV4-1 with TRBJ1-5; D might be TRBD1 (5 bases). The length of the CDR3 is 16 residues. The V gene's germline CDR1 is MGHRA and CDR2 YSYEKL. The V end was cut by 0 bases, the J end by 5 bases, with 14 bases between. The CDR3 here is CASSQEIGTFHQPQHF. The CDR3 DNA follows: TGCGCCAGCAGCCAAGAAATAGGGACTTTCCATCAGCCCCAGCATTTT.

This clonotype was seen at least ten times. J is TRBJ2-5 and V is TRBV18; 8 bases are a match to TRBD2. Germline CDR1 and CDR2: KGHSH and LQKENI. This CDR3 comprises 14 residues. Losses at the gene ends were 3 bases for V and 6 bases for J; bases not matched to a gene: 6. The CDR3 region has the DNA TGTGCCAGCTCACCTACGGGGGGGGCGAAGACCCAGTACTTC. It is translated as CASSPTGGAKTQYF.

In its sample, this clonotype was seen many times. This sequence joins TRBV7-2 and TRBJ1-3, with D perhaps TRBD1 (6 bases). V lost 1 base and J lost 10, with 8 bases in between. Germline V gene lookup returns CDR1 SGHTA and CDR2 FQGNSA. The CDR3 consists of 12 residues. CDR3 amino acids: CASSLDRATIYF. CDR3 DNA: TGTGCCAGCAGCTTAGACAGGGCAACCATATATTTT.